This T cell receptor (beta chain) is from a study of blood T cell repertoires in COVID-19. Study overall: COVID-19 samples from acute and convalescent phases originated in the United States, Italy and Spain. T cells, B-cell-depleted T cells, or PBMCs provided the cDNA or gDNA that served as material.

Assay: immunoSEQ multiplex PCR; the TCRdb copy retains only in-frame clones and omits some. The sample contains 70,000 or so clones, 80% to 90% of which appear only once. The source material was peripheral blood. This clonotype was obtained from a woman younger than 35 with acute or convalescent COVID-19.

The CDR3 nucleotides read TGCGCCAGCAGTAGACTAGCGGGAGGCAGCACAGATACGCAGTATTTT. It specifies CASSRLAGGSTDTQYF. V and J are TRBV5-1 and TRBJ2-3; 13 positions agree with TRBD2. Germline V gene sequence: CDR1 SGHRS, CDR2 YFSETQ. Trimming at V came to 5 bases and at J to 0 bases, leaving 3 bases not matched to a gene. This CDR3 spans 16 amino acids.